This TCR beta chain was sequenced during a study of blood T cell repertoires in COVID-19. Study background: Material from acute and convalescent COVID-19 was sourced from the United States, Italy and Spain. From T cells, B-cell-depleted T cells, or PBMCs came the material, which was cDNA or gDNA.

Authors' data handling: Estimated nucleated cell counts came from reference gene primer amplification. The repertoire was sequenced with immunoSEQ multiplex PCR; TCRdb's copy has only in-frame clones and lacks some. V and J calls plus clone size are reproduced from that table; the DNA served to infer D and trimming. The table includes 85,000 to 130,000 clones, more than 85% detected once. The material sequenced was peripheral blood. This sequence originates from a human donor in a cohort sampled during active COVID-19.

The CDR3 sequence: CATSWDRGVTEAFF. The CDR3 nucleotides are TGTGCCACCAGCTGGGACAGGGGCGTCACTGAAGCTTTCTTT. V gene TRBV15 combines with J gene TRBJ1-1, with 10 bases matching TRBD1. Germline V CDR1 and CDR2: LNHNV, YYDKDF (reference sequence). V lost 5 bases, J lost 4 bases, and 4 bases stayed unmatched. This CDR3 region has 14 residues.